These 22 T cell receptor beta chains share one sample of origin, sequenced in a study of shared clonotypes between healthy human individuals. Some clones are missing from TCRdb's copy, which holds only in-frame ones; the method was immunoSEQ multiplex PCR. Of 2,500,000 or so clones in the sample, 90% to 95% were seen once. The sequenced sample was naive CD4+ T cells from PBMCs. Documented subset: CD45RA+ positively selected. Receptor source: a man between 18 and 29 years old in good health. Some clones in this sample may be carry-over from other donors' samples.

The chain carries TRBV7-9 and TRBJ2-7; D gene uncertain. V was clipped by 4 bases and J by 2 bases, with 27 bases between them. CDR1 and CDR2 from the germline V gene are SEHNR and FQNEAQ (reference sequence). The CDR3 runs to 19 residues. Here the CDR3 DNA reads TGTGCCAGCAGCTCCCCCTGGACCAGCGACGGGTCTCGCCCCTACGAGCAGTACTTC. Its protein is CASSSPWTSDGSRPYEQYF.

This rearrangement joins TRBV5-1 to TRBJ1-3, with no clear D. The V gene lost 0 bases and the J gene lost 8 bases, with 18 bases spanning the gap. Germline CDR1 and CDR2: SGHRS and YFSETQ. There are 16 residues in the CDR3. The CDR3 region has the DNA TGCGCCAGCAGCTTGGAACCTTGGGCTTTTCGGGACACCATATATTTT. As protein: CASSLEPWAFRDTIYF.

The J gene is TRBJ2-1, the V gene TRBV5-4; 8 bases agree with TRBD2. Germline V lookup: CDR1 SGHNT, CDR2 YYREEE (reference sequence). V was clipped by 4 bases and J by 2 bases; unmatched bases: 11. The CDR3 length is 17 residues. Written as DNA, the CDR3 is TGTGCCAGCAGCCCTCGGGGGGGGGAGCAGACCTACAATGAGCAGTTCTTC. As protein: CASSPRGGEQTYNEQFF.

The V call is TRBV7-3, the J call TRBJ1-2, with TRBD1 as a possible D gene (6 bases). Germline assignment: CDR1 SGHTA and CDR2 FQGTGA. Trimming cost V 6 bases and J 2 bases, with 16 bases left between them. The CDR3 runs 15 residues. DNA of the CDR3: TGTGCCAGCAGACCGGCCCACAGGGAAAACTATGGCTACACCTTC. Translating gives CASRPAHRENYGYTF.

The V and J genes are TRBV18 and TRBJ2-3, with 9 bases that match TRBD1. From germline, CDR1 is KGHSH and CDR2 LQKENI. This CDR3 spans 16 amino acids. After removal of 2 bases from V and 6 bases from J, the junction contained 9 bases not matched to a gene. The CDR3 reads CASSPVGQGSSDTQYF. CDR3 sequence (DNA): TGTGCCAGCTCACCAGTGGGACAGGGTTCATCGGATACGCAGTATTTT.

The rearrangement joins TRBV19 to TRBJ2-5; D is unresolved. The CDR3 is made up of 13 amino acids. Germline V gives CDR1 LNHDA, CDR2 SQIVND (reference sequence). The V end was cut by 5 bases, the J end by 1 base, with 8 bases between. The CDR3 DNA is TGTGCCAGTAGTCAACGGGTCCAAGAGACCCAGTACTTC. Its translation is CASSQRVQETQYF.

A single count supports this clone. The CDR3 sequence: CASNHPRLDYEQYF. The DNA for the CDR3 is TGTGCCAGCAATCATCCGAGACTAGACTACGAGCAGTACTTC. The chain combines TRBV28 with TRBJ2-7; tentative D call: TRBD2 (6 bases). Trimming stripped 7 bases from V and 3 bases from J, with 16 bases between. Germline CDR1 MDHEN, CDR2 SYDVKM. The CDR3 totals 14 residues.

The chain employs TRBV2 and TRBJ2-5, with TRBD1 matching over 8 bases. The CDR3 extends over 15 amino acids. V lost 4 bases, J lost 4 bases, and 8 bases stayed unmatched. CDR1 is SNHLY and CDR2 is FYNNEI in the germline V gene. In DNA, the CDR3 is TGTGCCAGCAGTGGCTCCGACAGGGGAGGAGAGACCCAGTACTTC. This sequence encodes CASSGSDRGGETQYF.

This chain joins TRBV16 and TRBJ1-1; 7 bases map to TRBD1. Germline trimming cut 4 bases from V and 4 bases from J; bases unmatched to any gene: 9. CDR3 length equals 15 residues. Germline values: CDR1 KGHSY, CDR2 FQNENV. DNA for the CDR3: TGTGCCAGCAGCCGCTCGACAGGGAGGGTCACTGAAGCTTTCTTT. Translation: CASSRSTGRVTEAFF.

In nucleotides, the CDR3 is TGCGCCAGCAGCTTGATAGCGGGAGAAAATGAGCAGTTCTTC. This sequence encodes CASSLIAGENEQFF. This chain joins TRBV5-1 and TRBJ2-1; 9 bases match TRBD2. From germline, CDR1 is SGHRS and CDR2 YFSETQ. V gave up 1 base and J gave up 7 bases; unmatched junction bases: 3. This CDR3 is 14 amino acids long.

This chain connects TRBV5-3 to TRBJ2-2; unclear D gene. TRBV5-3 is classed as an ORF, of uncertain function. The CDR3 spans 16 residues. Trimming took 0 bases from V and 6 from J, leaving 15 bases between them. CDR3 nucleotides: TGTGCCAGAAGCTTGGTAATGAAGGATGTCTCCGGGGAGCTGTTTTTT. Residues: CARSLVMKDVSGELFF.

The chain is built from TRBV25-1 and TRBJ2-1; 9 positions agree with TRBD2. CDR3 size: 16 residues. Germline V gene sequence: CDR1 MGHDK, CDR2 SYGVNS. Losses at the gene ends were 1 base for V and 10 bases for J; bases not matched to a gene: 11. CDR3 region: CASSESVAGAHLEQFF. The CDR3 DNA reads as TGTGCCAGCAGTGAATCCGTAGCGGGAGCACATTTGGAGCAGTTCTTC. The entire variable domain, with the rest obtained from reference TRBV25-1 and TRBJ2-1, is as follows: EADIYQTPRYLVIGTGKKITLECSQTMGHDKMYWYQQDPGMELHLIHYSYGVNSTEKGDLSSESTVSRIRTEHFPLTLESARPSHTSQYLCASSESVAGAHLEQFFGPGTRLTVL.

V gene TRBV19 combines with J gene TRBJ2-1; either TRBD1 or TRBD2 may supply D (5 bases each). The CDR3 length is 14 residues. Looked up from germline, CDR1 is LNHDA and CDR2 is SQIVND (reference sequence). Trimming took 4 bases from V and 9 from J, leaving 16 bases between them. CDR3 protein: CASSSQRGAGEQFF. CDR3 DNA: TGTGCCAGTAGTAGCCAAAGGGGCGCGGGTGAGCAGTTCTTC.

V and J are TRBV4-3 and TRBJ1-1; perhaps TRBD1 as D (6 bases). This CDR3 contains 15 residues. Germline lookup yields CDR1 LGHNA and CDR2 YSLEER. The V end lost 0 bases, the J end lost 5 bases, and 13 bases lay between the germline ends. CDR3 bases: TGCGCCAGCAGCCAAGACGGGACAAAGGGAACTGAAGCTTTCTTT. Amino acid sequence: CASSQDGTKGTEAFF.

J is TRBJ2-1 and V is TRBV5-1, with D maybe TRBD1 (6 bases). The CDR3 sequence is 14 residues long. CDR1 is SGHRS, CDR2 YFSETQ, per germline. V was shortened by 0 bases and J by 8 bases, with 12 bases between the two germline ends. The CDR3 here is CASSLVFGGDEQFF. In DNA, the CDR3 is TGCGCCAGCAGCTTGGTTTTTGGGGGCGATGAGCAGTTCTTC.

This clone appeared a single time. The rearrangement joins TRBV5-8 to TRBJ1-1, with D uncertain. The CDR3 contains 13 residues. Deletions cut 0 bases from V and 4 bases from J, with 7 bases between. The germline V gene has CDR1 SGHTS and CDR2 YDEGEE. CDR3 sequence: CASSLAGFTEAFF. CDR3 DNA sequence: TGTGCCAGCAGCTTGGCGGGGTTCACTGAAGCTTTCTTT.

In its sample, this clone was seen once. The chain has TRBV28 and TRBJ1-3, with 9 bases that match TRBD1. The CDR3 loop spans 17 amino acids. V trimming: 6 bases; J trimming: 4 bases; junction bases outside the gene matches: 13. From germline, CDR1 is MDHEN and CDR2 SYDVKM. CDR3: CASSTPRGTGTGNTIYF. In DNA, the CDR3 is TGTGCCAGCAGCACCCCGAGGGGGACAGGGACCGGAAACACCATATATTTT.

The chain uses TRBV10-3 and TRBJ2-1; weak D call: TRBD2 (6 bases). V was shortened by 6 bases and J by 2 bases, with 14 bases between the two germline ends. Germline V gene sequence: CDR1 ENHRY, CDR2 SYGVKD. This CDR3 region has 15 residues. The CDR3 DNA sequence: TGTGCCATCAGCTCCGGGACTTCAGCCTACAATGAGCAGTTCTTC. Its protein is CAISSGTSAYNEQFF.

This chain links TRBV19 with TRBJ1-1; 7 nucleotides match TRBD1. J lost 5 bases, V lost 3 bases, and 6 bases had no gene match. This CDR3 contains 14 residues. Germline-derived CDR1 and CDR2 are LNHDA and SQIVND (reference sequence). CDR3 DNA: TGTGCCAGTAGTATCTGGACAGGAATTACTGAAGCTTTCTTT. This gives the protein CASSIWTGITEAFF.

The J gene is TRBJ2-7, the V gene TRBV6-1, with a weak D call TRBD1 (7 bases). CDR3 length equals 14 residues. The germline V gene encodes CDR1 MNHNS and CDR2 SASEGT. V shed 6 bases and J shed 0 bases, with 12 bases lying between them. The CDR3 coding sequence is TGTGCCAGCAGCCCAGGGGGGAGCTCCTACGAGCAGTACTTC. As protein: CASSPGGSSYEQYF.

The V call is TRBV9, the J call TRBJ2-3; the D gene is possibly TRBD2 (6 bases). The CDR3 is 15 residues long. In germline, CDR1 is SGDLS, CDR2 YYNGEE. Trimming removed 4 bases from V and 2 bases from J, with 14 bases in between. CDR3 sequence (DNA): TGTGCCAGCAGCCTAAGTCCGGGGGTCACAGATACGCAGTATTTT. It translates to CASSLSPGVTDTQYF.

The rearrangement links TRBV10-3 to TRBJ2-2; TRBD1 matches at 8 bases. V shed 7 bases, J shed 2 bases, and the junction held 3 bases outside the gene matches. The CDR3 spans 14 residues. CDR1 and CDR2 from the germline V gene are ENHRY and SYGVKD. CDR3 sequence reads: CAITDRGNTGELFF. The CDR3 coding sequence is TGTGCCATCACAGACAGGGGTAACACCGGGGAGCTGTTTTTT.